The 9 T cell receptor beta chains given below trace back to one sample, sequenced in a study of blood T cell repertoires in COVID-19. Clones were sequenced by immunoSEQ multiplex PCR, and TCRdb holds only the in-frame ones, with some missing. The profile shows under 250,000 clones, over 70% of them singletons. The sample consisted of peripheral blood. The source is an elderly woman with acute or convalescent COVID-19.

The V call is TRBV6-1, the J call TRBJ1-1; D gene unclear. Looked up from germline, CDR1 is MNHNS and CDR2 is SASEGT. V was clipped by 1 base and J by 3 bases, with 9 bases between them. This CDR3 region has 14 residues. The CDR3 is CASSEGARDTEAFF. As DNA, the CDR3 is TGTGCCAGCAGTGAAGGGGCGAGGGACACTGAAGCTTTCTTT.

The chain combines TRBV3-1 (or the pseudogene TRBV3-2) with TRBJ1-2; TRBD1 agrees at 7 bases. This CDR3 contains 17 residues. From germline, CDR1 is LGHDT and CDR2 YNNKEL (reference sequence). Trimming took 1 base from V and 4 from J; bases not matched to a gene: 12. The CDR3 sequence: CASSQGHSTGLTYGYTF. The CDR3, as DNA: TGTGCCAGCAGCCAAGGCCACTCGACAGGGCTTACCTATGGCTACACCTTC.

With respect to this clone: One junction end does not reproduce the germline sequence, and a read error may be involved. The chain has TRBV5-1 and TRBJ2-3, with 12 bases fitting TRBD2. The CDR3 is 16 amino acids. Germline CDR1 reads SGHRS; CDR2 reads YFSETQ. CDR3 region: CASSPRTSGNTDTQYF. The CDR3 bases are TGCGCCAGCAGCCCCCGGACTAGCGGGAACACAGACACGCAGTATTTT.

The sample holds one count of this clone. The genes are TRBV5-1 and TRBJ1-4; a weak D match, TRBD1 (6 bases). Trimming removed 4 bases from V and 4 bases from J, with 11 bases in between. This CDR3 region has 14 residues. CDR1 and CDR2 (germline): SGHRS, YFSETQ. CDR3 sequence (DNA): TGCGCCAGCAGCCCTACACAGGGTAATGAAAAACTGTTTTTT. As protein: CASSPTQGNEKLFF.

The chain is built from TRBV5-1 and TRBJ1-2; 10 bases are shared with TRBD1. The CDR3 runs 15 residues. With V trimmed by 0 bases and J by 7 bases, 6 bases remained unmatched. Looked up from germline, CDR1 is SGHRS and CDR2 is YFSETQ. Here the CDR3 reads CASSLGTGGFGGYTF. The CDR3 DNA follows: TGCGCCAGCAGCTTGGGGACAGGGGGGTTTGGTGGCTACACCTTC.

The rearrangement joins TRBV27 to TRBJ2-7, with 8 nucleotides matching TRBD2. J lost 0 bases, V lost 2 bases, and 3 bases had no gene match. The CDR3 has 15 residues. Germline-derived CDR1 and CDR2 are MNHEY and SMNVEV (reference sequence). CDR3 in DNA: TGTGCCAGCAGTTTAAATGCGGGGGGCTCCTACGAGCAGTACTTC. Its translation is CASSLNAGGSYEQYF.

The rearrangement joins TRBV29-1 to TRBJ1-1; 7 bases line up with TRBD1. Germline values: CDR1 SQVTM, CDR2 ANQGSEA. The CDR3 is made up of 14 amino acids. V shed 6 bases, J shed 4 bases, and the junction held 11 bases outside the gene matches. The CDR3 bases are TGCAGCGTGGAGAGGGACAGCTGGAGCACTGAAGCTTTCTTT. It specifies CSVERDSWSTEAFF.

This chain uses TRBV2 with TRBJ1-2, with no clear D. The V gene lost 10 bases and the J gene lost 5 bases, with 17 bases spanning the gap. There are 13 residues in the CDR3. Germline V CDR1 and CDR2: SNHLY, FYNNEI. The CDR3 sequence is CATKMAGEYGYTF. CDR3 nucleotides: TGTGCCACGAAGATGGCAGGCGAATATGGCTACACCTTC.

The chain uses TRBV5-4 and TRBJ1-6; 8 bases fit TRBD1. Germline CDR1 SGHNT, CDR2 YYREEE (reference sequence). After removal of 1 base from V and 10 bases from J, the junction contained 4 bases not matched to a gene. This CDR3 region has 14 residues. CDR3 sequence: CASSLQGARSPLHF. The CDR3 region has the DNA TGTGCCAGCAGCTTGCAGGGGGCAAGGTCACCCCTCCACTTT.